The sample holds many counts of the clone carrying this T cell receptor beta chain. Its antigen remains unknown. This sample was included in a study of T cell repertoires in cytomegalovirus infection. In the study overall: CMV infection plus the matching HLA type was flagged by public TCR beta signatures.

Trimming left V 4 bases short and J 0 bases short, with 12 bases between. Germline CDR1 reads SGHTA; CDR2 reads FQGNSA. This CDR3 is 15 amino acids long. Study-wide findings and caveats: CMV-specific TCR beta clonotypes restricted by HLA-C dominated the ex vivo response. There were carriers of CMV plus the relevant HLA, and cumulative public TCR beta family frequency identified them.

Using its own MiXCR run on the reads, TCRdb lists one record per CDR3 protein. Here the sample spans about 740,000 distinct CDR3 sequences, around 35% being singletons. Sequenced here: cultured PBMCs, sampled from culture after CMV antigen stimulation. The TCR sequence derives from a human donor in good health (CMV status not recorded). Some clones in this sample may be carry-over from other donors' samples. The chain joins TRBV7-2 to TRBJ1-1, with D tentatively TRBD1 (5 bases). DNA of the CDR3: TGTGCCAGCAGCTCAAAGAGGGGAATGAACACTGAAGCTTTCTTT. Its translation: CASSSKRGMNTEAFF.